What follows are 3 T cell receptor beta chains derived from one specimen sequenced in a study of vaccination and CD4 T cells after COVID-19. Oncomine TCR Beta short-read sequencing was applied to DNA from cultured CD4+ T cells. In TCRdb, the PCR reads were re-called with MiXCR into one record per CDR3 protein. Of around 15,000 distinct CDR3 sequences in the sample, roughly 75% were seen once. Treatment of the sample: approximately 9-day PBMC culture with coronavirus spike peptide pools or control peptides (ViraFEST assay). No cognate antigen is known for these TCRs. This specimen consisted of CD4+ T cells from blood, cultured in vitro, obtained after SARS-CoV-2 vaccination. These receptors all stem from a human donor who received a COVID-19 vaccine.

The V call is TRBV6-1, the J call TRBJ2-3; the D is unclear. V lost 4 bases and J 4 bases, leaving 9 bases between the germline ends. Germline V CDR1 and CDR2: MNHNS, SASEGT. The CDR3 extends over 13 amino acids. In DNA form, the CDR3 reads TGTGCCAGCAGTGCAGAAGGGCCAGATACGCAGTATTTT. Translated, it gives CASSAEGPDTQYF.

The genes are TRBV2 and TRBJ1-2; D remains ambiguous. V shed 4 bases and J shed 9 bases, with 18 bases lying between them. CDR1 SNHLY and CDR2 FYNNEI come from the germline V gene. This CDR3 is 14 amino acids long. Here the CDR3 DNA reads TGTGCCAGCAGTGGACTCCGGGCCTCGATGCGCTACACCTTC. Encoded protein: CASSGLRASMRYTF.

The genes are TRBV5-1 and TRBJ2-1, with 10 bases lining up with TRBD2. V gave up 2 bases and J gave up 3 bases; unmatched junction bases: 2. The CDR3 has 15 residues. Germline loops: CDR1 SGHRS, CDR2 YFSETQ. The CDR3, as DNA: TGCGCCAGCAGCTTCAGCGGGGGGGACTACAATGAGCAGTTCTTC. Translating it yields CASSFSGGDYNEQFF.